This T cell receptor beta chain emerged from a study of PD-1 blockade in classical Hodgkin lymphoma. Overall study findings and caveats: A significant rise in TCR diversity by C4D1 was seen for CD4+ but not CD8+ cells. The authors excluded patients who started nivolumab under 1 year after ASCT.

After autologous stem cell transplantation all patients relapsed, and prior brentuximab vedotin exposure differed between cohorts. Patients had relapsed/refractory classical Hodgkin lymphoma with complete response, partial response or progressive disease as best response. The CDR3 spans 12 residues. CDR1 KGHSH and CDR2 LQKENI come from the germline V gene. V was cut by 2 bases and J by 1 base, with 2 bases left in between. Libraries were prepared by immunoSEQ multiplex PCR; TCRdb keeps only in-frame clonotypes and omits some of them. The sample holds about 41,000 clones, roughly three quarters seen once. Notes on this clone: Antigen unknown.

This specimen consisted of peripheral blood mononuclear cells (PBMCs), obtained at baseline. This receptor was obtained from a human donor with classical Hodgkin lymphoma. V is TRBV18 and J is TRBJ1-1; D is unresolved. The CDR3, as DNA: TGTGCCAGCTCACCAGGGAACACTGAAGCTTTCTTT. It specifies CASSPGNTEAFF.